The 10 T cell receptor beta chains reported below all come from one sample, sequenced in a study of OX40 agonist ivuxolimab in advanced cancers. The library was produced with the immunoSEQ multiplex PCR assay. Drawn from immuneACCESS, this table holds only the in-frame rearrangements with V and J called that TCRdb kept. Clones are partly lost; checked studies trace under half to an unresolved V gene and leave the rest unexplained. Present in this sample are 40,000 to 60,000 clones, about nine tenths of which were seen just once. The ten largest clones take up more than 6.5% of the sample. Material: CD4+ or CD8+ T cells sorted from blood, obtained in a trial of the OX40 agonist ivuxolimab. All receptors come from an adult with an advanced solid tumor such as melanoma, head and neck, liver or kidney cancer.

J is TRBJ1-5 and V is TRBV4-1, with D possibly being TRBD1 (6 bases). Trimming stripped 0 bases from V and 3 bases from J, with 9 bases between. The CDR3 length is 15 residues. The germline gives CDR1 MGHRA, CDR2 YSYEKL. The CDR3 loop reads CASSQEDSNNQPQHF. The DNA for the CDR3 is TGCGCCAGCAGCCAAGAGGACAGTAACAATCAGCCCCAGCATTTT.

The rearrangement uses TRBV7-9 and TRBJ2-3, with no clear D. V was trimmed by 5 bases and J by 0 bases, leaving 9 bases between them. In germline, CDR1 is SEHNR, CDR2 FQNEAQ (reference sequence). The CDR3 has 14 amino acids. CDR3 nucleotide sequence: TGTGCCAGCAGCCAAGCCTCCAGCACAGATACGCAGTATTTT. Translating it yields CASSQASSTDTQYF.

This clone turned up a few times. The rearrangement links TRBV7-2 to TRBJ1-5; 12 bases are a match to TRBD1. Germline trimming cut 3 bases from V and 5 bases from J; bases unmatched to any gene: 8. Germline-derived CDR1 and CDR2 are SGHTA and FQGNSA. The CDR3 runs 17 residues. The CDR3 DNA sequence: TGTGCCAGCAGCTTTTTTCCCCGGGACAGGGGGCATCAGCCCCAGCATTTT. Protein: CASSFFPRDRGHQPQHF.

The rearrangement joins TRBV27 to TRBJ2-1; the match to TRBD2 covers 11 bases. Losses at the gene ends were 5 bases for V and 4 bases for J; bases not matched to a gene: 4. The CDR3 spans 15 residues. Germline V gene data show CDR1 as MNHEY and CDR2 as SMNVEV (reference sequence). The CDR3 here is CASSSSGGAYNEQFF. The CDR3 coding sequence is TGTGCCAGCAGTAGTAGCGGGGGGGCGTACAATGAGCAGTTCTTC.

The chain links TRBV6-6 to TRBJ2-5; D is uncertain. Per germline, CDR1 MNHNY and CDR2 SVGAGI (reference sequence). This CDR3 is 14 amino acids long. V lost 0 bases to trimming and J lost 2 bases, with 7 bases between them. The CDR3 region is CASSYSIRQETQYF. Here the CDR3 DNA reads TGTGCCAGCAGTTACTCGATCAGGCAAGAGACCCAGTACTTC.

The sample holds one count of this clone. This rearrangement joins TRBV10-3 to TRBJ2-1; D is undetermined. The CDR3 runs 16 residues. Germline lookup yields CDR1 ENHRY and CDR2 SYGVKD. Trimming stripped 0 bases from V and 0 bases from J, with 9 bases between. In DNA, the CDR3 is TGTGCCATCAGTGAGTCTGAGAAGAGCTCCTACAATGAGCAGTTCTTC. This gives the protein CAISESEKSSYNEQFF.

The chain links TRBV2 to TRBJ1-6; 8 nucleotides agree with TRBD1. The CDR3 totals 13 residues. CDR1 SNHLY and CDR2 FYNNEI come from the germline V gene. Losses at the gene ends were 6 bases for V and 8 bases for J; bases not matched to a gene: 3. CDR3 DNA: TGTGCCAGCAGCGACAGGGGAGATTCACCCCTCCACTTT. Its protein product is CASSDRGDSPLHF.

The chain recombines TRBV30 with TRBJ2-2; D unclear. CDR3 length: 10 amino acids. Trimming pared 5 bases from V and 6 bases from J, leaving 4 bases between. Looked up from germline, CDR1 is GTSNPN and CDR2 is SVGIG (reference sequence). This chain's CDR3 is CAWDAGELFF. The CDR3 nucleotides are TGTGCCTGGGACGCCGGGGAGCTGTTTTTT.

The chain has TRBV7-8 and TRBJ1-4; 10 bases align to TRBD1. The CDR3 has 14 amino acids. The ends lost 10 bases at V and 6 bases at J; junction bases unmatched: 8. The germline V gene has CDR1 SGHVS and CDR2 FQNEAQ. The CDR3 DNA sequence: TGTGCCACCAAACCCGGGACAGGGGATGAAAAACTGTTTTTT. It translates to CATKPGTGDEKLFF.

The chain carries TRBV25-1 and TRBJ1-5; TRBD1 matches 7 bases. Germline trimming cut 6 bases from V and 0 bases from J; bases unmatched to any gene: 2. The V gene's germline CDR1 is MGHDK and CDR2 SYGVNS. The CDR3 consists of 14 residues. CDR3 in DNA: TGTGCCAGCAGCTACAGGGGTAGCAATCAGCCCCAGCATTTT. It yields the protein CASSYRGSNQPQHF.